The 17 T cell receptor beta chains in this list originate from one sample, sequenced in a study of cytomegalovirus exposure and HLA in healthy donors. Both 60 Vbeta primers and 13 Jbeta primers went into the PCR. Only in-frame clones appear in the TCRdb table, and some are missing; sequencing was by immunoSEQ multiplex PCR. The table shows about 160,000 clones, with over 70% occurring only once. The specimen was PBMCs. These receptors all come from a woman in her forties or fifties in good health and CMV-seropositive.

J is TRBJ1-2 and V is TRBV23-1; 7 bases fit TRBD1. TRBV23-1 is recorded as an ORF, its role being uncertain. V gave up 4 bases and J gave up 8 bases; unmatched junction bases: 7. CDR3 length: 13 residues. As DNA, the CDR3 is TGCGCCAGCAGTCCCGACAGGGTGGGCGGCTACACCTTC. This codes for CASSPDRVGGYTF.

This chain uses TRBV5-4 with TRBJ2-3; no clear D. V was cut by 0 bases and J by 6 bases, with 20 bases left in between. CDR3 length equals 17 residues. From germline, CDR1 is SGHNT and CDR2 YYREEE (reference sequence). The CDR3 region is CASSLGRGDQPLDTQYF. The CDR3 DNA sequence: TGTGCCAGCAGCTTGGGTCGCGGCGACCAACCCCTGGATACGCAGTATTTT.

This chain uses TRBV5-4 with TRBJ1-1, with D unresolved. Per germline, CDR1 SGHNT and CDR2 YYREEE (reference sequence). The CDR3 covers 16 residues. Trimming took off 0 bases at V and 0 bases at J, with 12 bases between the two ends. The DNA of the CDR3 is TGTGCCAGCAGCTTGGACGGCAGGCCCATGAACACTGAAGCTTTCTTT. It encodes CASSLDGRPMNTEAFF.

This clone was counted once. This sequence joins TRBV19 and TRBJ1-5, with 7 bases lining up with TRBD1. Germline CDR1 is LNHDA and CDR2 is SQIVND (reference sequence). This CDR3 is built from 16 residues. Trimming cost V 8 bases and J 0 bases; bases outside gene matches: 10. CDR3 loop: CASRRPGTASNQPQHF. The CDR3 coding sequence is TGTGCCAGTCGACGGCCCGGGACAGCTAGCAATCAGCCCCAGCATTTT.

This clone was picked up a small number of times. The genes are TRBV15 and TRBJ1-5; the match to TRBD1 covers 9 bases. There are 19 residues in the CDR3. Germline loops: CDR1 LNHNV, CDR2 YYDKDF (reference sequence). The V segment lost 1 base and the J segment 0 bases; nucleotides outside the gene matches: 10. CDR3 coding DNA: TGTGCCACCAGCAGAGCCCCACAGGGGGCGGATTATAGCAATCAGCCCCAGCATTTT. It encodes CATSRAPQGADYSNQPQHF.

The V call is TRBV27, the J call TRBJ1-5; TRBD1 matches at 7 bases. The length of the CDR3 is 15 residues. V trimming: 2 bases; J trimming: 3 bases; junction bases outside the gene matches: 4. The V gene's germline CDR1 is MNHEY and CDR2 SMNVEV (reference sequence). This CDR3 is CASSLQGVSNQPQHF. CDR3 DNA sequence: TGTGCCAGCAGTTTACAGGGGGTTTCCAATCAGCCCCAGCATTTT.

The chain links TRBV5-4 to TRBJ2-5; perhaps TRBD1 as D (6 bases). The J call is doubtful: the DNA matches TRBJ2-7 better. The CDR3 is 14 amino acids. Germline V gives CDR1 SGHNT, CDR2 YYREEE (reference sequence). In DNA, the CDR3 is TGTGCCAGCAGCCAGGGACATACGCCTTACGAGCAGTACTTC. Protein product: CASSQGHTPYEQYF.

Here the CDR3 reads CASSLTGGYGYTF. DNA of the CDR3: TGTGCCAGCAGTCTGACCGGGGGGTATGGCTACACCTTC. This chain joins TRBV2 and TRBJ1-2, with D maybe TRBD1 (5 bases). Trimming took 5 bases from V and 5 from J, leaving 12 bases between them. Germline-derived CDR1 and CDR2 are SNHLY and FYNNEI. The CDR3 consists of 13 residues. Based on the CDR3 plus reference TRBV2 and TRBJ1-2, the full variable domain is EPEVTQTPSHQVTQMGQEVILRCVPISNHLYFYWYRQILGQKVEFLVSFYNNEISEKSEIFDDQFSVERPDGSNFTLKIRSTKLEDSAMYFCASSLTGGYGYTFGSGTRLTVV.

This clone showed up just once. CDR3 bases: TGTGCCAGCAGTACCCGTGGGAGGGTTTCGTCTGGCTACACCTTC. Translated, it gives CASSTRGRVSSGYTF. This chain joins TRBV27 and TRBJ1-2; unclear D gene. The CDR3 loop spans 15 amino acids. V dropped 5 bases and J dropped 7 bases, with 20 bases sitting between them. Looked up from germline, CDR1 is MNHEY and CDR2 is SMNVEV (reference sequence).

The sample holds many counts of this clone. DNA of the CDR3: TGTGCCAGCAGTTCCCTAGGACAGGGCGACTATGGCTACACCTTC. This sequence encodes CASSSLGQGDYGYTF. The rearrangement joins TRBV6-5 to TRBJ1-2, with 8 nucleotides matching TRBD1. V dropped 4 bases and J dropped 3; count of bases not matched to a gene: 7. The germline V gene has CDR1 MNHEY and CDR2 SVGAGI. This CDR3 has 15 residues.

This clone occurred a few times. The chain uses TRBV19 and TRBJ2-4; D is perhaps TRBD2 (5 bases). The CDR3 has 14 amino acids. Trimming took off 5 bases at V and 5 bases at J, with 13 bases between the two ends. Looked up from germline, CDR1 is LNHDA and CDR2 is SQIVND (reference sequence). CDR3 DNA sequence: TGTGCCAGTAGTCTCCGAGGAGGTCAAAACATTCAGTACTTC. Translated: CASSLRGGQNIQYF.

The chain recombines TRBV7-8 with TRBJ2-7, with 9 bases aligning to TRBD2. Trimming took 2 bases from V and 4 from J; bases not matched to a gene: 3. This CDR3 has 14 residues. The V gene's germline CDR1 is SGHVS and CDR2 FQNEAQ. DNA for the CDR3: TGTGCCAGCAGCTTACCTAGCGGGGCTTACGAGCAGTACTTC. It codes for CASSLPSGAYEQYF.

This clone showed up just once. This chain links TRBV2 with TRBJ2-2, with a possible D match to TRBD1 (5 bases). CDR3 length: 17 residues. Germline CDR1 SNHLY, CDR2 FYNNEI. The V and J ends lost 6 bases and 0 bases respectively, with 17 bases between them. The CDR3 DNA reads as TGTGCCAGCAGGAAAGACAGCTTTAGTACGAACACCGGGGAGCTGTTTTTT. Its protein product is CASRKDSFSTNTGELFF.

The genes are TRBV27 and TRBJ2-1, with 14 bases fitting TRBD2. V shed 5 bases and J 3 bases; nucleotides not matched to a gene: 6. The CDR3 is 17 amino acids. Germline V gene data show CDR1 as MNHEY and CDR2 as SMNVEV (reference sequence). CDR3 bases: TGTGCCAGCAGTGTAAGACTAGCGGGGGGGCTCTACAATGAGCAGTTCTTC. Amino acids: CASSVRLAGGLYNEQFF.

The chain joins TRBV2 to TRBJ2-2; a weak D match, TRBD1 (6 bases). The ends were cut back, 3 bases at V and 6 bases at J, with 14 bases in the middle. This CDR3 is built from 15 residues. The germline CDR1 and CDR2 sequences are SNHLY and FYNNEI. CDR3 sequence: CASSDQGTGAGELFF. CDR3 sequence (DNA): TGTGCCAGCAGTGACCAGGGGACGGGCGCCGGGGAGCTGTTTTTT.

Here the CDR3 reads CASSLALAGQHQETQYF. CDR3 DNA: TGCGCCAGCAGCTTGGCACTAGCGGGGCAACACCAAGAGACCCAGTACTTC. V usage is TRBV5-1 and J usage is TRBJ2-5, with 10 bases lining up with TRBD2. J lost 0 bases, V lost 0 bases, and 5 bases had no gene match. CDR1 SGHRS and CDR2 YFSETQ come from the germline V gene. This CDR3 has 17 residues. Based on the CDR3 plus reference TRBV5-1 and TRBJ2-5, the full variable domain is KAGVTQTPRYLIKTRGQQVTLSCSPISGHRSVSWYQQTPGQGLQFLFEYFSETQRNKGNFPGRFSGRQFSNSRSEMNVSTLELGDSALYLCASSLALAGQHQETQYFGPGTRLLVL.

The chain has TRBV7-9 and TRBJ1-2; weak D call: TRBD1 (5 bases). CDR3 size: 11 residues. Germline CDR1 is SEHNR and CDR2 is FQNEAQ (reference sequence). CDR3 in amino acids: CSEEGNYGYTF. DNA for the CDR3: TGTTCCGAGGAGGGGAACTATGGCTACACCTTC.